One and the same sample provided the 25 T cell receptor beta chains below, sequenced in a study of blood T cell repertoires in COVID-19. Only in-frame clones appear in the TCRdb table, and some are missing; sequencing was by immunoSEQ multiplex PCR. The sample lists fewer than 130,000 clones; 76% were seen once. The sample was peripheral blood. These receptors originate from a woman aged 80 or older with acute or convalescent COVID-19.

This clone is a singleton in its sample. The chain links TRBV7-8 to TRBJ1-4, with a weak D call TRBD1 (6 bases). This CDR3 region has 15 residues. Germline assignment: CDR1 SGHVS and CDR2 FQNEAQ. V lost 1 base and J 6 bases, leaving 12 bases between the germline ends. Written as DNA, the CDR3 is TGTGCCAGCAGCTTAGTATCGGGGGGCGATGAAAAACTGTTTTTT. As protein: CASSLVSGGDEKLFF.

This clone was seen just once. The V gene is TRBV11-1, the J gene TRBJ1-3; unclear D gene. Trimming removed 5 bases at V and 9 bases at J, with 17 bases between. The length of the CDR3 is 14 residues. Germline V gene sequence: CDR1 SGHAT, CDR2 FQDESV (reference sequence). The CDR3 sequence: CASSLGPGGSTIYF. In nucleotides, the CDR3 is TGTGCCAGCAGCCTTGGCCCCGGAGGATCCACCATATATTTT.

The rearrangement uses TRBV5-6 and TRBJ1-4; D not certain. Germline CDR1 reads SGHDT; CDR2 reads YYEEEE. The CDR3 is 14 amino acids. The V end lost 1 base, the J end lost 0 bases, and 4 bases lay between the germline ends. The CDR3 nucleotides read TGTGCCAGCAGCTTGCCATCAACTAATGAAAAACTGTTTTTT. It codes for CASSLPSTNEKLFF.

The chain is built from TRBV5-1 and TRBJ1-1, with D perhaps matching TRBD1 (6 bases). With 7 bases removed from V and 5 bases from J, the gap between germline ends came to 18 bases. CDR3 size: 14 residues. CDR1 is SGHRS and CDR2 is YFSETQ in the germline V gene. CDR3 bases: TGCGCCAGCGCGACAGGACCCGGGGAGACTGAAGCTTTCTTT. Translated: CASATGPGETEAFF.

The CDR3 sequence: CASSLNRDTEAFF. The CDR3 nucleotides read TGTGCCAGCAGCTTAAACCGAGACACTGAAGCTTTCTTT. The chain recombines TRBV5-8 with TRBJ1-1; no clear D gene. The ends were cut back, 2 bases at V and 3 bases at J, with 8 bases in the middle. This CDR3 region has 13 residues. Germline V CDR1 and CDR2: SGHTS, YDEGEE.

The chain links TRBV7-2 to TRBJ1-3; 7 bases align to TRBD1. This CDR3 comprises 16 residues. The V gene's germline CDR1 is SGHTA and CDR2 FQGNSA. V was clipped by 6 bases and J by 3 bases; unmatched bases: 11. CDR3 sequence reads: CASSYSTGVFGNTIYF. As DNA, the CDR3 is TGTGCCAGCAGTTATAGCACAGGGGTTTTTGGAAACACCATATATTTT.

The rearrangement joins TRBV6-2 or TRBV6-3 to TRBJ2-6, with D tentatively TRBD1 (6 bases). Trimming cost V 3 bases and J 0 bases, with 18 bases left between them. The germline V gene encodes CDR1 MNHEY and CDR2 SVGEGT. The CDR3 extends over 19 amino acids. CDR3 DNA: TGTGCCAGCAGTTATTCAAACCAGGACAGCTACTCTGGGGCCAACGTCCTGACTTTC. This gives the protein CASSYSNQDSYSGANVLTF.

This clone was recorded at least ten times. This chain connects TRBV7-2 to TRBJ2-6; D is uncertain. This CDR3 has 15 amino acids. In germline, CDR1 is SGHTA, CDR2 FQGNSA. Trimming took off 0 bases at V and 0 bases at J, with 3 bases between the two ends. The CDR3: CASSLALSGANVLTF. In DNA form, the CDR3 reads TGTGCCAGCAGCTTAGCACTCTCTGGGGCCAACGTCCTGACTTTC.

The chain has TRBV2 and TRBJ2-3; 11 bases align to TRBD2. Germline V gene sequence: CDR1 SNHLY, CDR2 FYNNEI. The CDR3 contains 15 residues. The J segment lost 4 bases and the V segment lost 6 bases, leaving 6 bases of the junction unmatched. DNA for the CDR3: TGTGCCAGCAGGGGGACTAGCGGTATAGCAGATACGCAGTATTTT. The encoded protein is CASRGTSGIADTQYF.

The chain has TRBV6-6 and TRBJ1-3, with 7 bases identical to TRBD1. Trimming took 5 bases from V and 0 from J; bases not matched to a gene: 22. The germline V gene encodes CDR1 MNHNY and CDR2 SVGAGI (reference sequence). This CDR3 has 21 residues. The DNA for the CDR3 is TGTGCCAGCAGTCGCCTTATTCCTTCACGGGACAGCGTTCGCTCTGGAAACACCATATATTTT. This encodes CASSRLIPSRDSVRSGNTIYF.

The chain uses TRBV19 and TRBJ1-4, with D uncertain. V was clipped by 5 bases and J by 0 bases, with 10 bases between them. Germline-derived CDR1 and CDR2 are LNHDA and SQIVND (reference sequence). There are 15 residues in the CDR3. CDR3 sequence: CASSRQDATNEKLFF. The CDR3 region has the DNA TGTGCCAGTAGTCGGCAGGATGCAACTAATGAAAAACTGTTTTTT. Variable domain in full (rest from reference TRBV19 and TRBJ1-4): DGGITQSPKYLFRKEGQNVTLSCEQNLNHDAMYWYRQDPGQGLRLIYYSQIVNDFQKGDIAEGYSVSREKKESFPLTVTSAQKNPTAFYLCASSRQDATNEKLFFGSGTQLSVL.

The chain is built from TRBV3-1 (or the pseudogene TRBV3-2) and TRBJ1-1, with D tentatively TRBD1 (5 bases). V was trimmed by 7 bases and J by 0 bases, leaving 6 bases between them. This CDR3 region has 12 residues. In germline, CDR1 is LGHDT, CDR2 YNNKEL (reference sequence). In nucleotides, the CDR3 is TGTGCCAGCACGGACATGAACACTGAAGCTTTCTTT. It is translated as CASTDMNTEAFF.

The genes are TRBV6-1 and TRBJ1-1; 7 bases agree with TRBD1. V gave up 3 bases and J gave up 6 bases; unmatched junction bases: 4. CDR3 length: 13 residues. Germline V gene sequence: CDR1 MNHNS, CDR2 SASEGT. The CDR3 loop reads CASSDRTGAEAFF. CDR3 coding DNA: TGTGCCAGCAGTGACCGGACAGGCGCTGAAGCTTTCTTT.

This clone was counted a few times. The chain carries TRBV10-3 and TRBJ2-7; TRBD1 matches 8 bases. In germline, CDR1 is ENHRY, CDR2 SYGVKD. CDR3 size: 14 residues. V lost 6 bases to trimming and J lost 5 bases; unmatched junction nucleotides: 9. The CDR3 reads CAISDMTGVNEQYF. CDR3 DNA: TGTGCCATCAGCGACATGACAGGGGTCAACGAGCAGTACTTC.

J is TRBJ1-2 and V is TRBV9; D remains unclear. Trimming cost V 0 bases and J 8 bases, with 8 bases left between them. This CDR3 comprises 12 residues. Germline lookup yields CDR1 SGDLS and CDR2 YYNGEE. The CDR3: CASSVVKQGYTF. Here the CDR3 DNA reads TGTGCCAGCAGCGTAGTAAAACAGGGCTACACCTTC.

The chain combines TRBV6-5 with TRBJ1-5; 7 nucleotides align to TRBD1. V lost 2 bases to trimming and J lost 1 base; unmatched junction nucleotides: 5. CDR1 is MNHEY and CDR2 is SVGAGI in the germline V gene. The length of the CDR3 is 16 residues. DNA of the CDR3: TGTGCCAGCAGTTACGCAGGGGGTAGGAGCAATCAGCCCCAGCATTTT. Translating it yields CASSYAGGRSNQPQHF.

This clone was recorded once. This chain joins TRBV30 and TRBJ2-3; no clear D. With 2 bases removed from V and 4 bases from J, the gap between germline ends came to 7 bases. CDR1 is GTSNPN and CDR2 is SVGIG in the germline V gene (reference sequence). This CDR3 is built from 12 residues. CDR3 residues: CAWSSEADTQYF. In DNA form, the CDR3 reads TGTGCCTGGAGTTCAGAGGCAGATACGCAGTATTTT.

The rearrangement links TRBV28 to TRBJ1-6; 7 positions match TRBD1. The CDR3 sequence is 17 residues long. Germline values: CDR1 MDHEN, CDR2 SYDVKM. V lost 1 base to trimming and J lost 6 bases; unmatched junction nucleotides: 9. The CDR3 DNA reads TGTGCCAGCAGTTTATTCCCAACAGGGGTCGTTAATTCACCCCTCCACTTT. Its translation: CASSLFPTGVVNSPLHF. Looking up the rest from reference TRBV28 and TRBJ1-6 gives the full variable domain: DVKVTQSSRYLVKRTGEKVFLECVQDMDHENMFWYRQDPGLGLRLIYFSYDVKMKEKGDIPEGYSVSREKKERFSLILESASTNQTSMYLCASSLFPTGVVNSPLHFGNGTRLTVT.

The genes are TRBV14 and TRBJ2-3; 7 positions agree with TRBD2. Germline CDR1 SGHDN, CDR2 FVKESK. This CDR3 has 16 residues. Trimming cost V 0 bases and J 2 bases; bases outside gene matches: 5. For the CDR3, the DNA is TGTGCCAGCAGCCAAGACACTAGCGCTTCCACAGATACGCAGTATTTT. It translates to CASSQDTSASTDTQYF.

The chain links TRBV6-2 or TRBV6-3 to TRBJ2-6; D is ambiguous. Germline values: CDR1 MNHEY, CDR2 SVGEGT. This CDR3 is 14 amino acids long. Trimming took off 6 bases at V and 0 bases at J, with 6 bases between the two ends. CDR3 protein: CASSVHSGANVLTF. CDR3 in DNA: TGTGCCAGCAGCGTCCACTCTGGGGCCAACGTCCTGACTTTC.

The chain uses TRBV6-5 and TRBJ2-7; 13 bases agree with TRBD2. There are 15 residues in the CDR3. Germline CDR1 is MNHEY and CDR2 is SVGAGI. V shed 6 bases, J shed 6 bases, and the junction held 8 bases outside the gene matches. CDR3 DNA: TGTGCCAGCAGGAGACTAGCGGGAGGAGAGGTCGAGCAGTACTTC. Its protein product is CASRRLAGGEVEQYF.

This clone has at least ten counts. This chain links TRBV9 with TRBJ1-1, with TRBD1 matching over 8 bases. This CDR3 region has 15 residues. The ends lost 3 bases at V and 3 bases at J; junction bases unmatched: 7. Germline CDR1 and CDR2: SGDLS and YYNGEE. CDR3 bases: TGTGCCAGCAGCGCCGACAGGGGTTTGGACACTGAAGCTTTCTTT. Amino acids: CASSADRGLDTEAFF. The variable domain in full, with the rest retrieved from reference TRBV9 and TRBJ1-1, is DSGVTQTPKHLITATGQRVTLRCSPRSGDLSVYWYQQSLDQGLQFLIQYYNGEERAKGNILERFSAQQFPDLHSELNLSSLELGDSALYFCASSADRGLDTEAFFGQGTRLTVV.

This sequence joins TRBV19 and TRBJ2-3; unclear D gene. Germline assignment: CDR1 LNHDA and CDR2 SQIVND (reference sequence). The CDR3 totals 13 residues. V shed 6 bases and J shed 2 bases, with 9 bases lying between them. CDR3 amino acids: CASRSQDTDTQYF. As DNA, the CDR3 is TGTGCCAGTAGGAGTCAGGACACAGATACGCAGTATTTT.

The V gene is TRBV14, the J gene TRBJ1-6, with 8 bases aligning to TRBD1. Per the germline V gene, CDR1 is SGHDN and CDR2 is FVKESK. V was pared by 4 bases and J by 6 bases, with 5 bases of the junction left unmatched. The CDR3 has 15 residues. The CDR3 loop reads CASSPMTGVNSPLHF. Written as DNA, the CDR3 is TGTGCCAGCAGCCCCATGACAGGGGTTAATTCACCCCTCCACTTT. The complete variable domain, with remaining parts taken from reference TRBV14 and TRBJ1-6, reads EAGVTQFPSHSVIEKGQTVTLRCDPISGHDNLYWYRRVMGKEIKFLLHFVKESKQDESGMPNNRFLAERTGGTYSTLKVQPAELEDSGVYFCASSPMTGVNSPLHFGNGTRLTVT.

The chain couples TRBV28 to TRBJ2-7, with D hard to call. The germline V gene encodes CDR1 MDHEN and CDR2 SYDVKM. Trimming took off 2 bases at V and 4 bases at J, with 3 bases between the two ends. The CDR3 length is 11 residues. The CDR3 DNA reads as TGTGCCAGCAGTTTAGAGTACGAGCAGTACTTC. Its translation is CASSLEYEQYF.